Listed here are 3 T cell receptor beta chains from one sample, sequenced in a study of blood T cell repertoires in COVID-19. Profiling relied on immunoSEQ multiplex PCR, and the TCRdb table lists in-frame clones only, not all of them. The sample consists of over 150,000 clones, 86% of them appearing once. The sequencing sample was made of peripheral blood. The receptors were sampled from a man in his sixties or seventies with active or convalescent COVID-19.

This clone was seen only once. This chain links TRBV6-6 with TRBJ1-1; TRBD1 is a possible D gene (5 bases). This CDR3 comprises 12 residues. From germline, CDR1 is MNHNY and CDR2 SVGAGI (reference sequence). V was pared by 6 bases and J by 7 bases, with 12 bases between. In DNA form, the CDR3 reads TGTGCCAGCAGCCCCCGGGGGATTGAAGCTTTCTTT. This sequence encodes CASSPRGIEAFF.

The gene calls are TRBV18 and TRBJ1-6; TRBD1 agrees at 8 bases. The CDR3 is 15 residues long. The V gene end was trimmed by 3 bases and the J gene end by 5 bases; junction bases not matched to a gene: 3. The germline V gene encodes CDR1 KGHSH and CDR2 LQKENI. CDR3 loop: CASSPGQGNNSPLHF. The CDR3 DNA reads TGTGCCAGCTCACCCGGACAGGGCAATAATTCACCCCTCCACTTT.

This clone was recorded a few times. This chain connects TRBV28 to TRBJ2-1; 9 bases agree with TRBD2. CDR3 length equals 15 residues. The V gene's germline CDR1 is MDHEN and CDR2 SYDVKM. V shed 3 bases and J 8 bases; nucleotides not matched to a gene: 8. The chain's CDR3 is CASSFQLAGSDEQFF. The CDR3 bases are TGTGCCAGCAGTTTCCAGCTAGCGGGAAGCGATGAGCAGTTCTTC.